This TCR beta chain was captured by sequencing in a study of OX40 agonist ivuxolimab in advanced cancers. Study in general: Patients took ivuxolimab, an agonistic anti-OX40 (CD134) antibody. Three patients got partial responses; one had hepatocellular carcinoma and two had cutaneous melanoma.

The CDR3 loop spans 16 amino acids. Germline V gene lookup returns CDR1 KGHSH and CDR2 LQKENI. After removal of 0 bases from V and 4 bases from J, the junction contained 5 bases not matched to a gene. The assay was immunoSEQ multiplex PCR, and TCRdb's table has in-frame clones only and misses some. In the table there are tens of thousands of clones, roughly 85% of which are singletons. Anyone with autoimmune disease history or systemic immunosuppression was excluded. The sequencing here drew on CD4+ or CD8+ T cells sorted from blood, taken in a trial of the OX40 agonist ivuxolimab. The receptor was isolated from an adult with an advanced solid tumor such as melanoma, head and neck, liver or kidney cancer. This sequence joins TRBV18 and TRBJ1-4; TRBD1 aligns across 7 bases. The CDR3 DNA follows: TGTGCCAGCTCACCACCGGGGACAGCACTTAATGAAAAACTGTTTTTT. Protein: CASSPPGTALNEKLFF.